This entry lists 24 T cell receptor beta chains sequenced from one sample in a study of T cell responses to AZD1222 COVID-19 vaccine. TCRdb keeps only in-frame clones here, not all; method: immunoSEQ multiplex PCR. Found here are tens of thousands of clones, 82% of them singletons; the top ten hold over 5%. Sequenced here: peripheral blood, sampled on day 0 of AZD1222 vaccination. These receptor sequences come from an adult in good health.

This chain connects TRBV24-1 to TRBJ2-5, with D uncertain. The CDR3 runs 14 residues. Trimming removed 2 bases at V and 5 bases at J, with 11 bases between. CDR1 KGHDR and CDR2 SFDVKD come from the germline V gene. In nucleotides, the CDR3 is TGTGCCACCAGTGATTCAAAGGCCAGGGAGACCCAGTACTTC. Its translation: CATSDSKARETQYF.

The chain employs TRBV4-1 and TRBJ2-7; D may be TRBD2 (6 bases). The ends were cut back, 0 bases at V and 4 bases at J, with 10 bases in the middle. CDR1 and CDR2 (germline): MGHRA, YSYEKL. The CDR3 has 14 amino acids. The CDR3 here is CASSQDGGTYEQYF. The CDR3, as DNA: TGCGCCAGCAGCCAAGATGGAGGGACTTACGAGCAGTACTTC.

The chain combines TRBV6-2 or TRBV6-3 with TRBJ2-2; the D gene is possibly TRBD2 (6 bases). Germline V gives CDR1 MNHEY, CDR2 SVGEGT. The length of the CDR3 is 14 residues. Between the trimmed V and J ends, which lost 5 bases and 0 bases, there was a span of 7 bases. CDR3 DNA: TGTGCCAGCAGTCGGGACTCGAACACCGGGGAGCTGTTTTTT. Translated: CASSRDSNTGELFF.

This sequence joins TRBV5-1 and TRBJ2-7; weak D call: TRBD1 (6 bases). The length of the CDR3 is 14 residues. V lost 0 bases to trimming and J lost 6 bases, with 13 bases between them. The V gene's germline CDR1 is SGHRS and CDR2 YFSETQ. The CDR3 is CASSLGQDPSEQYF. The CDR3, as DNA: TGCGCCAGCAGCTTGGGACAGGACCCGTCCGAGCAGTACTTC.

This clone was recorded a few times. This chain joins TRBV5-6 and TRBJ2-1; 10 bases align to TRBD2. Germline V lookup: CDR1 SGHDT, CDR2 YYEEEE. This CDR3 region has 17 residues. J gave up 9 bases and V 0 bases, and 12 bases lay outside the gene matches. CDR3 in amino acids: CASSLETNSGGASEQFF. CDR3 nucleotides: TGTGCCAGCAGCTTGGAGACGAACAGCGGGGGGGCGAGTGAGCAGTTCTTC. The full variable domain, its missing parts supplied by reference TRBV5-6 and TRBJ2-1, is DAGVTQSPTHLIKTRGQQVTLRCSPKSGHDTVSWYQQALGQGPQFIFQYYEEEERQRGNFPDRFSGHQFPNYSSELNVNALLLGDSALYLCASSLETNSGGASEQFFGPGTRLTVL.

The chain combines TRBV29-1 with TRBJ2-2, with 7 bases aligning to TRBD1. V lost 5 bases to trimming and J lost 4 bases; unmatched junction nucleotides: 7. This CDR3 has 14 amino acids. CDR1 SQVTM and CDR2 ANQGSEA come from the germline V gene. The CDR3 coding sequence is TGCAGCGTTCGCGCAGGGGGTGGCACCGGGGAGCTGTTTTTT. Protein product: CSVRAGGGTGELFF.

This clone has a single count. The J gene is TRBJ2-1, the V gene TRBV9; 12 bases agree with TRBD2. The CDR3 has 15 residues. Germline lookup yields CDR1 SGDLS and CDR2 YYNGEE. V lost 4 bases and J lost 9; bases outside the gene matches: 8. The CDR3 region is CASSLRLAGAGEQFF. The DNA for the CDR3 is TGTGCCAGCAGCCTACGACTAGCGGGGGCCGGTGAGCAGTTCTTC. Using reference TRBV9 and TRBJ2-1 for the parts outside the CDR3, the full variable domain is DSGVTQTPKHLITATGQRVTLRCSPRSGDLSVYWYQQSLDQGLQFLIQYYNGEERAKGNILERFSAQQFPDLHSELNLSSLELGDSALYFCASSLRLAGAGEQFFGPGTRLTVL.

The genes are TRBV6-4 and TRBJ1-2; the D gene is possibly TRBD1 (5 bases). Germline V gene lookup returns CDR1 MRHNA and CDR2 SNTAGT. Trimming removed 6 bases at V and 9 bases at J, with 17 bases between. This CDR3 spans 13 amino acids. The CDR3 coding sequence is TGTGCCAGCAGCGGGACGGCGTGGGGGAGCTACACCTTC. It is translated as CASSGTAWGSYTF.

V is TRBV4-3 and J is TRBJ2-7; 8 positions match TRBD1. The CDR3 extends over 16 amino acids. CDR1 and CDR2 from the germline V gene are LGHNA and YSLEER. Unmatched junction bases numbered 10, after V lost 4 bases and J lost 2 bases. The CDR3 bases are TGCGCCAGCAGCCGCTCCGCGGGACAGGTTACCTACGAGCAGTACTTC. Residues: CASSRSAGQVTYEQYF.

This chain joins TRBV4-1 and TRBJ1-6; possible D gene TRBD1, 5 bases. Trimming took 0 bases from V and 8 from J, leaving 8 bases between them. The V gene's germline CDR1 is MGHRA and CDR2 YSYEKL. There are 14 residues in the CDR3. This chain's CDR3 is CASSQDRGDSPLHF. DNA for the CDR3: TGCGCCAGCAGCCAAGACAGAGGGGATTCACCCCTCCACTTT.

The chain combines TRBV11-3 with TRBJ2-5; D may be TRBD1 (6 bases). Trimming left V 2 bases short and J 5 bases short, with 12 bases between. This CDR3 comprises 14 residues. Germline V gene sequence: CDR1 SGHNT, CDR2 YENEEA. In DNA, the CDR3 is TGTGCCAGCAGCTTAAAGGGGGACCGGGAGACCCAGTACTTC. Translating it yields CASSLKGDRETQYF.

V gene TRBV5-4 combines with J gene TRBJ1-4; 8 nucleotides match TRBD1. V lost 3 bases to trimming and J lost 4 bases; unmatched junction nucleotides: 14. CDR1 is SGHNT and CDR2 is YYREEE in the germline V gene (reference sequence). This CDR3 is 18 amino acids long. CDR3: CASSSAGSGQGFNEKLFF. In nucleotides, the CDR3 is TGTGCCAGCAGCTCCGCTGGATCCGGACAGGGATTTAATGAAAAACTGTTTTTT.

The chain joins TRBV6-2 or TRBV6-3 to TRBJ2-7, with D possibly being TRBD1 (5 bases). The CDR3 sequence is 15 residues long. Germline CDR1 reads MNHEY; CDR2 reads SVGEGT. Trimming removed 0 bases from V and 2 bases from J, with 11 bases in between. Here the CDR3 reads CASSYSQDLTYEQYF. Written as DNA, the CDR3 is TGTGCCAGCAGTTACTCACAGGATTTGACCTACGAGCAGTACTTC.

This clone was recorded once. The genes are TRBV7-2 and TRBJ2-7; 7 nucleotides match TRBD2. This CDR3 spans 13 amino acids. V gave up 5 bases and J gave up 4 bases; unmatched junction bases: 5. Germline CDR1 and CDR2: SGHTA and FQGNSA. CDR3 sequence reads: CASSLGGVYEQYF. The DNA for the CDR3 is TGTGCCAGCAGCCTGGGGGGGGTATACGAGCAGTACTTC.

J is TRBJ2-7 and V is TRBV6-5, with 7 bases that match TRBD1. Germline V gene lookup returns CDR1 MNHEY and CDR2 SVGAGI. Trimming took 8 bases from V and 1 from J; bases not matched to a gene: 8. CDR3 length: 14 amino acids. CDR3 in amino acids: CASGARQGSYEQYF. The CDR3 DNA reads as TGTGCCAGCGGGGCGCGACAGGGATCCTACGAGCAGTACTTC.

The chain carries TRBV4-1 and TRBJ1-5, with 9 nucleotides matching TRBD1. V shed 0 bases, J shed 7 bases, and the junction held 7 bases outside the gene matches. The CDR3 is made up of 16 amino acids. The germline V gene encodes CDR1 MGHRA and CDR2 YSYEKL. DNA for the CDR3: TGCGCCAGCAGCCAAGATGAGACAGGGGGTTGGCAGCCCCAGCATTTT. This encodes CASSQDETGGWQPQHF.

V is TRBV6-6 and J is TRBJ2-7; 9 nucleotides line up with TRBD1. Per germline, CDR1 MNHNY and CDR2 SVGAGI (reference sequence). CDR3 length equals 15 residues. J gave up 3 bases and V 2 bases, and 5 bases lay outside the gene matches. CDR3 sequence (DNA): TGTGCCAGCAGTTACCCTGGACAGGGGAACTACGAGCAGTACTTC. This codes for CASSYPGQGNYEQYF.

The genes are TRBV7-3 and TRBJ2-7; TRBD1 matches 9 bases. Germline lookup yields CDR1 SGHTA and CDR2 FQGTGA. The CDR3 is 16 residues long. V dropped 5 bases and J dropped 5; count of bases not matched to a gene: 13. The CDR3 sequence: CASSLGGGQGAHEQYF. Written as DNA, the CDR3 is TGTGCCAGCAGCCTCGGTGGGGGACAGGGCGCCCACGAGCAGTACTTC.

The genes are TRBV7-6 and TRBJ2-7; tentative D call: TRBD2 (5 bases). This CDR3 has 16 amino acids. Germline values: CDR1 SGHVS, CDR2 FNYEAQ. V was trimmed by 4 bases and J by 2 bases, leaving 18 bases between them. The CDR3 DNA is TGTGCCAGCAGCTCCGGGGTCGGCCTCGAAGCCTACGAGCAGTACTTC. Translation gives CASSSGVGLEAYEQYF.

V usage is TRBV11-2 and J usage is TRBJ1-4; maybe TRBD1 (6 bases). Trimming removed 5 bases from V and 7 bases from J, with 17 bases in between. Germline-derived CDR1 and CDR2 are SGHAT and FQNNGV. The CDR3 has 15 amino acids. The CDR3 spells CASSPWGGGGEKLFF. The CDR3, as DNA: TGTGCCAGCAGCCCTTGGGGGGGCGGCGGTGAAAAACTGTTTTTT.

The chain couples TRBV25-1 to TRBJ2-7; no reliable D call. Trimming left V 6 bases short and J 4 bases short, with 7 bases between. The CDR3 is 11 amino acids. The germline V gene encodes CDR1 MGHDK and CDR2 SYGVNS. CDR3 nucleotides: TGTGCCAGCAGGAATGAATACGAGCAGTACTTC. It encodes CASRNEYEQYF.

This chain joins TRBV5-1 and TRBJ2-3; D remains unclear. The germline V and J ends were trimmed by 5 bases and 2 bases, with 18 bases remaining between them. The CDR3 runs to 16 residues. Germline values: CDR1 SGHRS, CDR2 YFSETQ. CDR3 nucleotide sequence: TGCGCCAGCAGGTCGACCGCCACAGTCCTCACAGATACGCAGTATTTT. Translation: CASRSTATVLTDTQYF.

The table lists this clone with a few counts. V usage is TRBV30 and J usage is TRBJ1-5; D not resolved. V was trimmed by 0 bases and J by 4 bases, leaving 10 bases between them. CDR3 length: 14 residues. CDR1 is GTSNPN and CDR2 is SVGIG in the germline V gene (reference sequence). In DNA form, the CDR3 reads TGTGCCTGGAGTGTAACGAGTGAAAATCAGCCCCAGCATTTT. It codes for CAWSVTSENQPQHF. Looking up the rest from reference TRBV30 and TRBJ1-5 gives the full variable domain: SQTIHQWPATLVQPVGSPLSLECTVEGTSNPNLYWYRQAAGRGLQLLFYSVGIGQISSEVPQNLSASRPQDRQFILSSKKLLLSDSGFYLCAWSVTSENQPQHFGDGTRLSIL.

The J gene is TRBJ2-3, the V gene TRBV11-3; 9 bases are shared with TRBD1. Trimming cost V 4 bases and J 3 bases; bases outside gene matches: 5. This CDR3 comprises 15 residues. Germline V gives CDR1 SGHNT, CDR2 YENEEA. The CDR3 sequence is CASSSGTGTTDTQYF. In DNA, the CDR3 is TGTGCCAGCAGCTCCGGGACAGGGACGACAGATACGCAGTATTTT. Based on the CDR3 plus reference TRBV11-3 and TRBJ2-3, the full variable domain is EAGVVQSPRYKIIEKKQPVAFWCNPISGHNTLYWYLQNLGQGPELLIRYENEEAVDDSQLPKDRFSAERLKGVDSTLKIQPAELGDSAVYLCASSSGTGTTDTQYFGPGTRLTVL.